This T cell receptor beta chain was captured by sequencing in a study of spatial heterogeneity in lung cancer. Study information: Each time, sequencing found more beta-chain sequences than alpha-chain sequences. General observations from the study: Ubiquitous expanded tumor TCRs showed up in blood more at resection than follow-up.

Comments on this clonotype: Its cognate antigen is unknown.

A unique molecular identifier was carried by every single TCR cDNA molecule. In TCRdb, the 5' RACE reads were re-called with MiXCR into one record per CDR3 protein. Of tens of thousands of distinct CDR3 sequences in the sample, about 4.3% are singletons; the top ten hold 30% to 40%. Noted time point: sample taken at primary tumor resection. Without sorting, whole RNA was sequenced from tumor, nontumor lung or frozen PBMC. The donor population consisted of more than 55 patients with untreated, early-stage non-small cell lung cancer. Trimming removed 0 bases from V and 5 bases from J, with 5 bases in between. CDR3 size: 12 residues. The V gene's germline CDR1 is SGHRS and CDR2 YFSETQ.

The source material was PBMCs, sampled at surgery. The rearrangement links TRBV5-1 to TRBJ1-1; D is perhaps TRBD1 (5 bases). The source of this sequence is a male donor with early-stage non-small cell lung cancer. CDR3 sequence reads: CASSLEGTEAFF. DNA of the CDR3: TGCGCCAGCAGCTTGGAGGGGACTGAAGCTTTCTTT.